Listed below are T cell receptor beta chains from one sample, sequenced in a study of blood T cell repertoires in COVID-19. The data were produced by immunoSEQ multiplex PCR, yet TCRdb's version contains in-frame clones alone and is incomplete. The top ten hold 2.1% of the sample, which has 150,000 to 200,000 clones, about 88% seen once. Sequencing was done on a sample of peripheral blood. The origin of the receptors is a man between 65 and 85 years old with active or convalescent COVID-19. CDR3s include the opening cysteine and the closing phenylalanine or tryptophan. A D gene is named only where the DNA matches it firmly. Clone sizes are given selectively: once, few, many, or a class where the clone is expanded.

size: NA; D: NA; V: TRBV6-1; J: TRBJ2-5; DNA: TGTGCCAGCAGTGACGGCGGGGCACCCTGGGAGACCCAGTACTTC; CDR3: CASSDGGAPWETQYF
size: NA; D: NA; V: TRBV7-8; J: TRBJ1-6; DNA: TGTGCCAGCAGCTTAGCTGTGACAATCAATAATTCACCCCTCCACTTT; CDR3: CASSLAVTINNSPLHF
size: NA; D: NA; V: TRBV7-2; J: TRBJ1-6; DNA: TGTGCCAGCAGCTTAGATGTGGCGGGTAATTCACCCCTCCACTTT; CDR3: CASSLDVAGNSPLHF
size: once; D: TRBD2; V: TRBV15; J: TRBJ2-5; DNA: TGTGCCACCAGCCATGGGGGGGGGAGGGCCCCGGAGACCCAGTACTTC; CDR3: CATSHGGGRAPETQYF
size: NA; D: TRBD1; V: TRBV5-1; J: TRBJ2-5; DNA: TGCGCCAGCAGCTTGGCCGGGACAGGGGGCCTGGAGACCCAGTACTTC; CDR3: CASSLAGTGGLETQYF
size: NA; D: TRBD1; V: TRBV5-1; J: TRBJ2-7; DNA: TGCGCCAGCAGCAATGACAGGGGGCGTTATTACGAGCAGTACTTC; CDR3: CASSNDRGRYYEQYF
size: NA; D: TRBD2; V: TRBV7-4; J: TRBJ2-2; DNA: TGTGCCAGCACCAAAGTGGGACTAGCGGGAGGGGTCTACACCGGGGAGCTGTTTTTT; CDR3: CASTKVGLAGGVYTGELFF
size: NA; D: NA; V: TRBV11-2; J: TRBJ2-3; DNA: TGTGCCAGCAGCTTAATGGGGCCAGATACGCAGTATTTT; CDR3: CASSLMGPDTQYF
size: NA; D: NA; V: TRBV7-9; J: TRBJ2-7; DNA: TGTGCCGTTTCGGGGGGCAGAATCTACGAGCAGTACTTC; CDR3: CAVSGGRIYEQYF
size: NA; D: NA; V: TRBV4-3; J: TRBJ1-5; DNA: TGCGCCAGCAGCCCAGATTCTTTCAATCAGCCCCAGCATTTT; CDR3: CASSPDSFNQPQHF
size: NA; D: NA; V: TRBV11-2; J: TRBJ2-1; DNA: TGTGCCAGCAGCTTAGAGCACAGAACCTACAATGAGCAGTTCTTC; CDR3: CASSLEHRTYNEQFF
size: NA; D: TRBD2; V: TRBV3-1/TRBV3-2; J: TRBJ2-2; DNA: TGTGCCAGCAGCCAAGACGCCGTAGAAATAGCGGGAGGGCCAAACACCGGGGAGCTGTTTTTT; CDR3: CASSQDAVEIAGGPNTGELFF
size: NA; D: NA; V: TRBV15; J: TRBJ2-1; DNA: TGTGCCACCAGCCAACAGAACTCCTACAATGAGCAGTTCTTC; CDR3: CATSQQNSYNEQFF
size: once; D: NA; V: TRBV5-1; J: TRBJ2-5; DNA: TGCGCCAGTGCGTACCAAGAGACCCAGTACTTC; CDR3: CASAYQETQYF
size: NA; D: NA; V: TRBV6-5; J: TRBJ1-2; DNA: TGTGCCAGCAGTACCCCCACGGATGGCTACACCTTC; CDR3: CASSTPTDGYTF
size: NA; D: NA; V: TRBV28; J: TRBJ2-3; DNA: TGTGCCAGCAGCCCCCAGGGGTCCAGCTTTTCGCAGTATTTT; CDR3: CASSPQGSSFSQYF
size: NA; D: TRBD1; V: TRBV18; J: TRBJ1-5; DNA: TGTGCCAGCTCACCCCAACGGACAGGGGGCATTTTCCCCAATCAGCCCCAGCATTTT; CDR3: CASSPQRTGGIFPNQPQHF
size: once; D: NA; V: TRBV28; J: TRBJ1-5; DNA: TGTGCCAGCAGTTTAGGAGGGGACTATCGGCCCCAGCATTTT; CDR3: CASSLGGDYRPQHF
size: NA; D: NA; V: TRBV7-2; J: TRBJ2-2; DNA: TGTGCCAGCAGCTCCAATCAGCGCACCGGGGAGCTGTTTTTT; CDR3: CASSSNQRTGELFF
size: NA; D: TRBD1; V: TRBV15; J: TRBJ1-2; DNA: TGTGCCACCAGCAGGGACAGGGGGCAGAGTAGGAATGGCTACACCTTC; CDR3: CATSRDRGQSRNGYTF
size: NA; D: NA; V: TRBV7-9; J: TRBJ1-4; DNA: TGTGCCAGCAGCTTCGACAGTACTAATGAAAAACTGTTTTTT; CDR3: CASSFDSTNEKLFF
size: NA; D: TRBD1; V: TRBV4-1; J: TRBJ2-5; DNA: TGCGCCAGCAGCCCCTCGACAGGGGGCTGGGAGACCCAGTACTTC; CDR3: CASSPSTGGWETQYF
size: once; D: TRBD1; V: TRBV6-5; J: TRBJ1-4; DNA: TGTGCCAGCAGTTCCGAGGGGGCGACTAATGAAAAACTGTTTTTT; CDR3: CASSSEGATNEKLFF
size: NA; D: NA; V: TRBV7-9; J: TRBJ2-7; DNA: TGTGCCAGCTCCCATCGAGGCAGTGTCGGGAACGAGCAGTACTTC; CDR3: CASSHRGSVGNEQYF
size: NA; D: NA; V: TRBV6-5; J: TRBJ2-7; DNA: TGTGCCAGCGGGCCCGGCAGCCCCGGCGAGCAGTACTTC; CDR3: CASGPGSPGEQYF
size: NA; D: TRBD2; V: TRBV7-9; J: TRBJ2-2; DNA: TGTGCCAGCAGCTCCGTTGCGGGAGATCACACCGGGGAGCTGTTTTTT; CDR3: CASSSVAGDHTGELFF
size: NA; D: TRBD2; V: TRBV19; J: TRBJ2-5; DNA: TGTGCCAGTAGTATAGTTGCCGGGGGGAACCAAGAGACCCAGTACTTC; CDR3: CASSIVAGGNQETQYF
size: NA; D: TRBD1; V: TRBV28; J: TRBJ1-4; DNA: TGTGCCAGCAACACCCAATTCGGGACAGGGAGGCTACTGCAAGAAAAACTGTTTTTT; CDR3: CASNTQFGTGRLLQEKLFF